This TCR beta chain derives from a study of OX40 agonist ivuxolimab in advanced cancers. Study-wide findings and caveats: Within 6 weeks, CD4+ and CD8+ blood T cells expanded clonally at 0.1 to 3.0 mg/kg.

Germline values: CDR1 LNHDA, CDR2 SQIVND (reference sequence). V was cut by 3 bases and J by 0 bases, with 12 bases left in between. The CDR3 is 16 amino acids. Repertoires were generated with immunoSEQ multiplex PCR, while TCRdb's copy carries only in-frame clones and drops some. The repertoire holds approximately 12,000 clones, about 75% seen once, with about 26% in the top ten. This clone was seen only once. Its antigen is unknown. The genes are TRBV19 and TRBJ1-3, with no clear D. The sequenced sample was CD4+ or CD8+ T cells sorted from blood, obtained in a trial of the OX40 agonist ivuxolimab. This TCR was recovered from an adult with an advanced solid tumor such as melanoma, head and neck, liver or kidney cancer. This CDR3 is CASSMIEYSSGNTIYF. CDR3 nucleotides: TGTGCCAGTAGTATGATAGAGTACAGCTCTGGAAACACCATATATTTT.